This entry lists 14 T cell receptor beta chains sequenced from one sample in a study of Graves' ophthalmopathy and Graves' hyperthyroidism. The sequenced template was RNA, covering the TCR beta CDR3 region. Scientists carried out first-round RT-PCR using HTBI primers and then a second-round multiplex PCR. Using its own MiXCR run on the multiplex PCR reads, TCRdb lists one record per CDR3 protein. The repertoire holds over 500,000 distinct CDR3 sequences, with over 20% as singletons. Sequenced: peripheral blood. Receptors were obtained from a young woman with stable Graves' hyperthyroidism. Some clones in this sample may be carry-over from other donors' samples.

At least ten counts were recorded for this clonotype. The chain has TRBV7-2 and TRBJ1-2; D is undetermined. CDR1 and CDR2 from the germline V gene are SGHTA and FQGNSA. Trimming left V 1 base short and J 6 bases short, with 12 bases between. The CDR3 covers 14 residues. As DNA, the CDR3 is TGTGCCAGCAGCTTAGTGTTCGGTATCCATGGCTACACCTTC. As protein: CASSLVFGIHGYTF.

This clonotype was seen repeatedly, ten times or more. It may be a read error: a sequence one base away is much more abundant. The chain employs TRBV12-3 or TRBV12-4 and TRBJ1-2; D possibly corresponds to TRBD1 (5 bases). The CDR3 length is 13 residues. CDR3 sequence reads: CASSPGGPYGHTF. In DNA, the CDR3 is TGTGCCAGCAGTCCGGGGGGACCCTATGGCCACACCTTC.

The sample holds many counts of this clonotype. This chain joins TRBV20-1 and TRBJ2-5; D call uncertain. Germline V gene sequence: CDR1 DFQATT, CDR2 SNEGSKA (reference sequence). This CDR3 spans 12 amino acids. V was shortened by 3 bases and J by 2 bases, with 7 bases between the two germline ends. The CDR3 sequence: CSASQWQETQYF. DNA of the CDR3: TGCAGTGCTAGTCAGTGGCAAGAGACCCAGTACTTC.

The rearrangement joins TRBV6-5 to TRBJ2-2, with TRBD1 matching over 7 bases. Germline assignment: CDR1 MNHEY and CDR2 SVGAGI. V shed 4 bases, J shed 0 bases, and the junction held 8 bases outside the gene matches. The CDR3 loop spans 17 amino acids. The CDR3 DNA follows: TGTGCCAGCAGTTCCCCCACAGGGGCCTCGAACACCGGGGAGCTGTTTTTT. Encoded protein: CASSSPTGASNTGELFF.

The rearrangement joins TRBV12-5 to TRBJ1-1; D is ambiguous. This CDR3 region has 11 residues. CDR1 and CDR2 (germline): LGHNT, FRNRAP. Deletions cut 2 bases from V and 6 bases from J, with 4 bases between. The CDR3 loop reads CASGLWAEAFF. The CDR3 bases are TGTGCTAGTGGTTTGTGGGCTGAAGCTTTCTTT.

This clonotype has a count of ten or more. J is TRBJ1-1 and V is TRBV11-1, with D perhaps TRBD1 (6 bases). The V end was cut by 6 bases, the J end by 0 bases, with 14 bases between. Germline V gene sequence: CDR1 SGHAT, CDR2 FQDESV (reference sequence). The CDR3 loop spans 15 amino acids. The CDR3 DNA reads TGTGCCAGCAGTTATGACAGGTTAATGAACACTGAAGCTTTCTTT. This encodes CASSYDRLMNTEAFF.

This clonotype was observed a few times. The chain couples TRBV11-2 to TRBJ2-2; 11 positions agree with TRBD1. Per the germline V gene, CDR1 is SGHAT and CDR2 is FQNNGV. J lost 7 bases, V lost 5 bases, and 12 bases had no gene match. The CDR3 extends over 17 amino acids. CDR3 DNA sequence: TGTGCCAGCAGCCACAACCCGGGACAGGGGGTTGGCGGGGAGCTGTTTTTT. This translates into CASSHNPGQGVGGELFF.

The CDR3 loop is CASSPIKGQETQYF. The DNA for the CDR3 is TGTGCCAGCAGCCCCATAAAGGGACAAGAGACCCAGTACTTC. V gene TRBV11-2 combines with J gene TRBJ2-5; D is ambiguous. The CDR3 extends over 14 amino acids. V lost 5 bases and J lost 2, with 12 bases in between. Germline V CDR1 and CDR2: SGHAT, FQNNGV.

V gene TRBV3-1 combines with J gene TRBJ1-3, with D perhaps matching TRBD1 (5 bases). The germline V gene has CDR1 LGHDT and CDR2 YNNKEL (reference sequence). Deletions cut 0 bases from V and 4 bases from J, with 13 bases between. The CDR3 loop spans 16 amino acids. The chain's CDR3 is CASSQEDRGPGNTIYF. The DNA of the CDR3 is TGTGCCAGCAGCCAAGAGGATAGGGGTCCAGGAAACACCATATATTTT.

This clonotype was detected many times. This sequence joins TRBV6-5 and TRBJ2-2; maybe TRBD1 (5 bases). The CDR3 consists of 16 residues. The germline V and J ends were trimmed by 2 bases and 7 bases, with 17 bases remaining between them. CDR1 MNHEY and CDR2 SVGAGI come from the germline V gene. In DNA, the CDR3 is TGTGCCAGCAGTTACCTAAGGACAAGGATGGACGGGGAGCTGTTTTTT. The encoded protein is CASSYLRTRMDGELFF.

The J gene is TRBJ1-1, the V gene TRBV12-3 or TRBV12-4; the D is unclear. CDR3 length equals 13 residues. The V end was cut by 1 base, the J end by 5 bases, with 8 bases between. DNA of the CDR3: TGTGCCAGCAGTTTAGAAAGGGAGACTGAAGCTTTCTTT. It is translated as CASSLERETEAFF.

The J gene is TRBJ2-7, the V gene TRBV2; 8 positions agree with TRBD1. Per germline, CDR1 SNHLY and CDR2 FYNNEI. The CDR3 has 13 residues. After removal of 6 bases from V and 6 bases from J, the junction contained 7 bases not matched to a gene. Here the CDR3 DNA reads TGTGCCAGCAGACAAGACAGGGGTCTCGAGCAGTACTTC. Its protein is CASRQDRGLEQYF.

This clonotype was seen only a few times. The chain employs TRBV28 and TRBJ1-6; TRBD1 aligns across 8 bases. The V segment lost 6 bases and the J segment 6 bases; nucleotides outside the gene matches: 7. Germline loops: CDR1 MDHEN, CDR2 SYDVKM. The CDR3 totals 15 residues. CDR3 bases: TGTGCCAGCAGCTGGACAGGGCTCCTTAATTCACCCCTCCACTTT. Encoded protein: CASSWTGLLNSPLHF.

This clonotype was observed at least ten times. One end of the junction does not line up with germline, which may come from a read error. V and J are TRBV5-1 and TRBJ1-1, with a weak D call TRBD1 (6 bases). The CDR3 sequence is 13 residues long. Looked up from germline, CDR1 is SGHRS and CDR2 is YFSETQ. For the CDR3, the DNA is TGCGCCAGCGCCCAGGGGCGGAACGCTGAAGCTTTCTTT. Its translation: CASAQGRNAEAFF.